Sequencing of this T cell receptor (beta chain) was carried out in a study of cytomegalovirus exposure and HLA in healthy donors (dated by TCRdb to about 2017). With regard to the full study: According to an earlier analysis of around 600 of the donors, some 180 million T cells yielded 95 million to 140 million unique TCR beta sequences and roughly 280 Gb of sequence data. Donor age, sex, ethnicity and CMV serostatus were compiled together with the repertoire data. HLA typing included class I and class II loci at four-digit resolution. Along with the approximately 620-subject first cohort, a separate validation cohort of 120 different subjects was used. Genome-wide SNP genotypes for about 65% of the roughly 670 donors were used in a later genetic analysis, which treated that subset as a discovery cohort. Using immunosequencing, the study profiled T cell repertoires from around 670 subjects and related those repertoires to cytomegalovirus serostatus. An early release that covered about 600 HLA-typed donors contained around 300 gigabases of sequencing data and tens of millions of unique TCR sequences. To predict cytomegalovirus infection status, the study brought together high-throughput TCR immunosequencing, statistical association of individual TCRs with disease status, and machine learning. In the later analysis, no new phenotypic data were used to find candidate immune exposures; instead, reliance was placed on TCR beta sequences and their occurrence across donors. Four or five DR-DQ haplotypes were treated as single units for association and clustering because of strong linkage in the cohort. The genetic ancestry cluster associated with self-reported Caucasian donors included approximately 85% of the approximately 410 genotyped donors. All discovery cohort repertoires had been generated on a single sequencing platform. An earlier analysis of some 600 of the donors applied high-throughput TCR beta sequencing to assess whether each TCR beta V gene segment acted as functional or pseudogenic. Among a few hundred genotyped donors of the cohort, an average of about 240,000 unique TCR beta nucleotide sequences were sequenced per donor, roughly a sixth of them non-productive. The number of donors typed differed by locus, with roughly 620-640 for A, B, C, DRB1 and DQB1, over 500 for DQA1, nearly 610 for DPA1, and some 450 for DPB1. The aim of the study was to test whether cataloging public T cell receptors could identify signatures of past pathogen exposure. A later analysis re-examined previously published TCR beta repertoires from more than 600 donors and added high-resolution HLA genotyping to investigate patterns of TCR occurrence.

In total, roughly 670 healthy bone marrow donors made up the cohort. At the time of sampling, every cohort member was nominally healthy, though immune exposures that went unrecorded were likely present. CMV serostatus was positive for more than 250 and negative for about 50% of the roughly 700 cohort members, and was not recorded for this donor. A peripheral blood sample was collected from each donor, and TCR beta sequencing was performed on peripheral blood mononuclear cells. The Qiagen DNeasy Blood Extraction Kit was used to extract genomic DNA from the blood cell samples. As for this clone: Its antigen has not been determined. No base quality values were provided; no much bigger clone lies one nucleotide off.

Summary of the overall study and its limitations: Several of the top co-occurrence clusters appeared to be linked to parvovirus B19, influenza, CMV and Epstein-Barr virus, according to a later analysis. While some public TCRs were present in many individuals, most TCR sequences turned up only very rarely across donors. A further reported finding was that TCR beta sequences accurately predicted the HLA-A and HLA-B alleles for most subjects in the first cohort. Specific HLA alleles were associated with over 15,000 TCR beta sequences at a false discovery rate of 0.05 in a later analysis. In an earlier analysis of more than 450 of the donors, most TCR beta V segments were observed in productive rearrangements about 87% or about 30% of the time, broadly matching IMGT annotations. Strong co-occurrence of HLA alleles, especially DR and DQ, made assigning TCR associations to individual alleles difficult. The study listed 164 TCR beta chains as associated with cytomegalovirus. Linkage disequilibrium might explain the correlated functional status among segregating V segments, but an unknown experimental factor could not be excluded. The classifier was reported to diagnose cytomegalovirus status with high specificity and sensitivity in both the original cohort and the validation cohort. According to a later analysis, most CMV-associated TCR beta chains appeared to be HLA-restricted, and the HLA associations seemed to be driven largely by CMV exposure. A cluster of highly shared sequence variants was judged likely to be a technical artifact of the sequencing pipeline. A later genetic analysis associated a missense DCLRE1C variant with V-gene and J-gene trimming of TCR beta chains, and an independent cohort replicated the association. In a later analysis, the rate of TCR association differed among HLA loci, with DRB1 alleles having the most associated TCRs and HLA-C alleles having the fewest. Some IMGT-functional V segments, including TRBV6-2 and TRBV6-3, could not be distinguished by the 87-base-pair reads and were therefore excluded. Because HLA typing was missing for some donors at each locus, association tests included only the typed subset. The only immune exposure information available for the cohort was CMV serostatus. Compared with the approximately 700-donor mean, donors in an Asian-associated ancestry cluster had fewer N-insertions in productive TCRs, according to a later genetic analysis. The presence/absence analyses assumed that sequencing depth was roughly uniform across donors, and that assumption may not be true. It was suggested by the authors that the approach could potentially be generalized to other disease states and immunological phenotypes. This cohort had only TCR beta chains sequenced, and the lack of alpha or paired-chain data limited which features could be detected. In a later analysis, HLA-associated TCR beta chains were found to be more clonally expanded and to have lower generation probabilities than equally common non-associated chains. A few of the identified cytomegalovirus-associated TCR beta chains were confirmed in vitro to be specific for cytomegalovirus antigens. The earlier analysis of some 540 of the donors excluded 15 to 20 rarely observed V segments, including chromosome 9 orphons, because counts were too low.

Preparation of the library involved the immunoSEQ multiplex PCR assay. A mixture of 60 forward primers for TCR Vbeta segments and 13 reverse primers for TCR Jbeta segments was used in the multiplex PCR. The CDR3 region of rearranged TCR beta genes was amplified from genomic DNA by a multiplex PCR assay. On the Illumina HiSeq System, the amplified TCR beta libraries were sequenced as 87-base-pair reads. Per the source publication's procedure: A later analysis counted around 72 million unique TCR beta chains across the 600 to 850 repertoires, and around 12 million of these chains were shared by at least two donors. Raw reads were error-corrected and collapsed into unique sequences by a nearest-neighbor algorithm in which closely related sequences were merged to remove PCR and sequencing errors. CDR3 sequences were aligned to IMGT reference sequences to assign V, D and J gene segments. For a sequence to be retained, at least a six-nucleotide match to both a V gene segment and a J gene segment was required. A rearrangement counted as productive if the CDR3 had no stop codons and remained in frame with V and J, and every other rearrangement counted as non-productive. CDR3 was defined according to IMGT convention as the region running from the second conserved V-encoded cysteine to the conserved J-encoded phenylalanine. The earlier analysis of about 560 of the donors excluded any sequence lacking an unambiguous match to a single V gene segment. An earlier analysis of 500 to 700 of the donors classified V segments as functional when productive rearrangements were above 56.7% and as segregating when the standard deviation between donors was above 5%. A statistical classification framework was developed to diagnose cytomegalovirus status using the catalog of TCR beta chain sequences. In a later analysis, V and J genes were assigned by comparing TCR nucleotide sequences against IMGT/GENE-DB human TR gene sequences. The TCRdist pipeline was used in a later analysis to assign CDR3 sequences and most-parsimonious VDJ recombination scenarios. A later analysis defined each TCR beta chain by its CDR3 amino acid sequence plus V-gene family, and excluded reads lacking a unique V-gene family. As a way to deal with suspected cross-contamination and a sequencing artifact, a later analysis dropped 450 to 600 nucleotide sequences that were highly shared and had low generation probability. In a later analysis, a clonal expansion index was calculated for each public chain from normalized within-repertoire ranks of inferred template counts. A later analysis computed generation probabilities with a VDJ recombination model fitted to out-of-frame rearrangements, and checked the results against IGoR. Hypergeometric tests were used in a later analysis to score TCR-TCR, TCR-HLA and TCR-CMV co-occurrence, with a repertoire-size bias correction applied to the TCR pairs. To estimate false discovery rates, a later analysis permuted the HLA or CMV assignments 20 times. A later analysis grouped co-occurring TCRs with DBSCAN, adding TCRdist sequence similarity when clustering within HLA-allele-positive subsets. Repertoires with fewer than 30,000 or more than 120,000 public chains were left out of co-occurrence clustering, as were roughly five repertoires with anomalous nucleotide sharing. TCRdb carries this immuneACCESS record with in-frame sequences only. Its versions omit some clonotypes, under half of them owing to an unresolved V gene in the studies checked, with the rest unexplained. That table supplies the V and J calls and clone size; D and trimming were determined from the DNA. The sample has some 130,000 clones on record, approximately 61% of them singletons. The ten most abundant clones make up 1.5% to 2% of the sample.

From the cysteine up to the phenylalanine, the CDR3 has a length of 12 residues. Here the CDR3 DNA is all that survives: 36 bases in frame from base 1. Sequenced sample: PBMCs. The receptor chain draws on TRBV21-1 and TRBJ2-3; the table's D call TRBD2 went unverified against the DNA. TRBV21-1 is an annotated pseudogene. The receptor's source is a human donor in good health. The CDR3 reads as follows: CASSKRTDTQYF. The nucleotide sequence reads TGTGCCAGCAGCAAGAGGACAGATACGCAGTATTTT.